These T cell receptor beta chains were read from a single sample in a study of control samples from healthy donors and cancer patients. Profiling relied on immunoSEQ multiplex PCR, and the TCRdb table lists in-frame clones only, not all of them. The sample lists under 85,000 clones, 70% to 85% occurring once. What was sequenced was PBMCs. These receptors all come from a man in his fifties or sixties with head and neck cancer. Both conserved end residues are part of each CDR3. Clone size, where shown, is once, few, many, or a class for clones that have expanded.

cdr3_aa v_call clone_size j_call
CASSTQLAGGNEQYF TRBV19 - TRBJ2-7
CARSVPVAGNTIYF TRBV2 - TRBJ1-3
CASSLVEVVTGELFF TRBV5-1 once TRBJ2-2
CASSLREKLFF TRBV7-2 - TRBJ1-4
CASSLLGKGQSPLHF TRBV7-8 - TRBJ1-6
CASSLPGVYEQYF TRBV7-9 - TRBJ2-7
CASRRDFVNTIYF TRBV6-5 few TRBJ1-3
CASSLGQGLNEKLFF TRBV6-5 - TRBJ1-4
CASSRTSGSPTDTQYF TRBV7-9 - TRBJ2-3
CASSQAPSPTYEQYF TRBV3-1/TRBV3-2 - TRBJ2-7
CASRRSGRARPPDTQYF TRBV27 once TRBJ2-3
CAIRQLAGGQNEQFF TRBV10-3 - TRBJ2-1
CASLEQGFGKETQYF TRBV28 few TRBJ2-5
CASRRTGNYGYTF TRBV23-1 - TRBJ1-2